This T cell receptor beta chain comes out of a study of tumor and adjacent non-tumor tissue in lung cancer. This clonotype was counted at least ten times. Between the trimmed V and J ends, which lost 5 bases and 0 bases, there was a span of 9 bases. Germline V lookup: CDR1 MNHNS, CDR2 SASEGT. This CDR3 region has 14 residues. RNA was extracted from bulk tissue without any cell sorting. A modified ARM-PCR protocol with three rounds of nested PCR amplified TCRbeta. Via MiXCR, TCRdb re-called the multiplex PCR reads, giving one row per CDR3 protein. This sample carries around 99,000 distinct CDR3 sequences, around 75% of them seen once, and the ten largest clones take 35% to 40%.

The source is an older woman with non-small cell lung cancer. The sample taken for sequencing was lung tumor tissue. V and J are TRBV6-1 and TRBJ2-3; no clear D gene. DNA for the CDR3: TGTGCCAGCAGTCCGAGGCCTAGCACAGATACGCAGTATTTT. Translating it yields CASSPRPSTDTQYF.